One sample yielded the 2 T cell receptor beta chains listed below, sequenced in a study of shared clonotypes between healthy human individuals. The repertoire was sequenced with immunoSEQ multiplex PCR; TCRdb's copy has only in-frame clones and lacks some. The sample carries 2 million to 2.5 million clones, 80% to 95% recorded once. Sequenced input: naive CD4+ T cells from PBMCs. The subset was: CD45RA+ positively selected. These receptors all come from a man aged 18 to 35 in good health. Some clones in this sample may be carry-over from other donors' samples.

The chain combines TRBV27 with TRBJ2-2; D is uncertain. Looked up from germline, CDR1 is MNHEY and CDR2 is SMNVEV (reference sequence). V shed 7 bases and J shed 8 bases, with 8 bases lying between them. The CDR3 totals 11 residues. The CDR3 is CASTLRGELFF. Here the CDR3 DNA reads TGTGCCAGCACTCTCCGGGGGGAGCTGTTTTTT.

This sequence joins TRBV4-3 and TRBJ2-1; 7 nucleotides line up with TRBD2. CDR3 length equals 13 residues. The junction had 3 bases not matched to a gene; V was cut back by 0 bases and J by 10 bases. Looked up from germline, CDR1 is LGHNA and CDR2 is YSLEER. The CDR3 nucleotides read TGCGCCAGCAGCCAAGAACTAGCGCTCGAGCAGTTCTTC. This encodes CASSQELALEQFF.